This entry lists 26 T cell receptor beta chains sequenced from one sample in a study of blood T cell repertoires in COVID-19. Assay used: immunoSEQ multiplex PCR; TCRdb lists only in-frame clones, some missing. The repertoire holds a few hundred thousand clones, roughly 80% seen once, with 10% in the top ten. The sample consisted of peripheral blood. The receptors here all came from a woman aged 80 or older with acute or convalescent COVID-19.

This rearrangement joins TRBV6-6 to TRBJ2-1; D is perhaps TRBD2 (6 bases). The germline V gene encodes CDR1 MNHNY and CDR2 SVGAGI (reference sequence). The CDR3 sequence is 15 residues long. Trimming shortened V by 4 bases and J by 2 bases, and 12 bases separated the two germline ends. In nucleotides, the CDR3 is TGTGCCAGCAGTTTAGGAGGGCTGGCCTACAATGAGCAGTTCTTC. It encodes CASSLGGLAYNEQFF.

The chain carries TRBV19 and TRBJ1-5; 9 nucleotides line up with TRBD1. CDR1 is LNHDA and CDR2 is SQIVND in the germline V gene (reference sequence). The CDR3 is 15 residues long. Trimming took 9 bases from V and 0 from J; bases not matched to a gene: 6. This CDR3 reads CASLPGQGSNQPQHF. The CDR3 DNA reads as TGTGCCAGCTTGCCGGGACAGGGTAGCAATCAGCCCCAGCATTTT.

V is TRBV28 and J is TRBJ2-7, with 10 bases that match TRBD1. The trim removed 6 bases at V and 5 bases at J, leaving 10 bases unmatched. The germline V gene encodes CDR1 MDHEN and CDR2 SYDVKM. This CDR3 has 15 amino acids. CDR3 sequence (DNA): TGTGCCAGCAGAACCGGGACAGGGGATTTCCACGAGCAGTACTTC. Protein: CASRTGTGDFHEQYF.

The chain combines TRBV7-3 with TRBJ2-3; no firm D call. With 2 bases removed from V and 0 bases from J, the gap between germline ends came to 6 bases. CDR3 length: 14 amino acids. Germline V CDR1 and CDR2: SGHTA, FQGTGA. The CDR3 nucleotides are TGTGCCAGCAGCTTACTCGGGAGCACAGATACGCAGTATTTT. Translation: CASSLLGSTDTQYF.

V gene TRBV6-5 combines with J gene TRBJ1-1; a possible D gene is TRBD1 (6 bases). V lost 6 bases to trimming and J lost 0 bases, with 14 bases between them. The length of the CDR3 is 15 residues. The germline V gene encodes CDR1 MNHEY and CDR2 SVGAGI. CDR3 sequence (DNA): TGTGCCAGCAGAACTTCAGGGGCGATGAACACTGAAGCTTTCTTT. Translating it yields CASRTSGAMNTEAFF.

The chain joins TRBV7-2 to TRBJ2-7; TRBD1 aligns across 9 bases. The CDR3 has 14 amino acids. The trim removed 5 bases at V and 4 bases at J, leaving 6 bases unmatched. Per the germline V gene, CDR1 is SGHTA and CDR2 is FQGNSA. CDR3 protein: CASSQGQGRYEQYF. The CDR3 DNA reads TGTGCCAGCAGCCAGGGACAGGGAAGATACGAGCAGTACTTC.

This chain uses TRBV23-1 with TRBJ1-5, with D hard to call. TRBV23-1 is sorted into the ORF group, with uncertain function. This CDR3 has 12 amino acids. Trimming cost V 2 bases and J 8 bases, with 7 bases left between them. The CDR3 sequence: CASSQTREPQHF. The DNA for the CDR3 is TGCGCCAGCAGTCAAACCCGGGAGCCCCAGCATTTT.

This rearrangement joins TRBV7-2 to TRBJ2-7, with 13 bases fitting TRBD2. CDR3 length equals 15 residues. Germline trimming cut 2 bases from V and 4 bases from J; bases unmatched to any gene: 2. Germline CDR1 and CDR2: SGHTA and FQGNSA. The CDR3 DNA reads as TGTGCCAGCAGCTTAACTAGCGGGGGGGCGTACGAGCAGTACTTC. It yields the protein CASSLTSGGAYEQYF.

This sequence joins TRBV28 and TRBJ1-2, with 7 bases that match TRBD1. Germline V CDR1 and CDR2: MDHEN, SYDVKM. CDR3 size: 13 residues. Losses at the gene ends were 4 bases for V and 4 bases for J; bases not matched to a gene: 3. In nucleotides, the CDR3 is TGTGCCAGCAGTTACCGGGACAGCTATGGCTACACCTTC. The encoded protein is CASSYRDSYGYTF.

The chain links TRBV9 to TRBJ1-2, with D perhaps TRBD1 (6 bases). CDR3 length: 15 residues. With 3 bases removed from V and 2 bases from J, the gap between germline ends came to 14 bases. The germline CDR1 and CDR2 sequences are SGDLS and YYNGEE. In DNA form, the CDR3 reads TGTGCCAGCAGCGCCCCTCCCGGACAGAACTATGGCTACACCTTC. This gives the protein CASSAPPGQNYGYTF.

This chain connects TRBV15 to TRBJ2-1; 9 nucleotides align to TRBD2. V shed 8 bases and J 13 bases; nucleotides not matched to a gene: 12. There are 13 residues in the CDR3. The germline V gene encodes CDR1 LNHNV and CDR2 YYDKDF (reference sequence). CDR3 in amino acids: CATLFSGRPQQFF. The CDR3 DNA reads TGTGCCACCCTCTTTAGCGGGAGACCGCAACAGTTCTTC.

V is TRBV2 and J is TRBJ2-7; TRBD2 aligns across 11 bases. The V and J ends lost 4 bases and 6 bases, in that order; junction bases with no gene match: 2. Germline CDR1 SNHLY, CDR2 FYNNEI. The CDR3 contains 13 residues. The CDR3 DNA reads as TGTGCCAGCAGTGGGACTAGCGGGTTCGAGCAGTACTTC. Amino acids: CASSGTSGFEQYF.

This clone appeared a single time. V gene TRBV28 combines with J gene TRBJ2-1; 8 positions match TRBD1. Germline V lookup: CDR1 MDHEN, CDR2 SYDVKM. V dropped 7 bases and J dropped 2; count of bases not matched to a gene: 7. The CDR3 is 15 residues long. In DNA form, the CDR3 reads TGTGCCAGCACCGTCCGACAGGGGACCTACAATGAGCAGTTCTTC. It encodes CASTVRQGTYNEQFF.

This clone has a single count. The chain uses TRBV1 and TRBJ2-5; the tabulated D call, TRBD2, remains unverified against the DNA. TRBV1 is shown as a pseudogene. CDR3 length equals 16 residues. The CDR3 protein is CTSSQRLGRGQETQYF. CDR3 nucleotide sequence: TGCACCAGCAGCCAGAGGCTAGGTAGAGGGCAAGAGACCCAGTACTTC.

This chain joins TRBV6-5 and TRBJ1-6; D not resolved. The V gene lost 9 bases and the J gene lost 6 bases, with 18 bases spanning the gap. CDR1 is MNHEY and CDR2 is SVGAGI in the germline V gene. CDR3 length: 15 amino acids. CDR3 loop: CASRETGLTNSPLHF. The CDR3 DNA follows: TGTGCCAGTCGGGAGACCGGCTTAACTAATTCACCCCTCCACTTT.

Note on this clone: One end of the junction is discordant with germline, which a read error may explain. The genes are TRBV19 and TRBJ2-1; TRBD2 aligns across 8 bases. From germline, CDR1 is LNHDA and CDR2 SQIVND (reference sequence). The CDR3 totals 15 residues. The CDR3 region is CASSSMAGGSNEQFF. As DNA, the CDR3 is TGTGCCAGCAGTAGTATGGCGGGAGGCTCAAATGAGCAGTTCTTC.

The table lists this clone with a count of one. The chain recombines TRBV9 with TRBJ2-7; no reliable D call. The CDR3 covers 14 residues. The germline gives CDR1 SGDLS, CDR2 YYNGEE. V lost 0 bases to trimming and J lost 7 bases, with 14 bases between them. CDR3 in amino acids: CASSVASFSGEQYF. The CDR3 DNA follows: TGTGCCAGCAGCGTAGCCTCTTTCTCCGGGGAGCAGTACTTC.

This clone has a handful of counts. The gene calls are TRBV11-3 and TRBJ1-1; D is unclear. The CDR3 has 12 residues. V lost 4 bases, J lost 10 bases, and 13 bases lay in between. Germline loops: CDR1 SGHNT, CDR2 YENEEA. The CDR3 reads CASSSSPVRAFF. In DNA form, the CDR3 reads TGTGCCAGCAGCTCCTCGCCCGTGAGAGCTTTCTTT. The full variable domain, completed using reference TRBV11-3 and TRBJ1-1, is EAGVVQSPRYKIIEKKQPVAFWCNPISGHNTLYWYLQNLGQGPELLIRYENEEAVDDSQLPKDRFSAERLKGVDSTLKIQPAELGDSAVYLCASSSSPVRAFFGQGTRLTVV.

The chain joins TRBV19 to TRBJ2-1; TRBD2 matches 11 bases. The germline CDR1 and CDR2 sequences are LNHDA and SQIVND (reference sequence). After removal of 5 bases from V and 4 bases from J, the junction contained 10 bases not matched to a gene. CDR3 length equals 17 residues. The CDR3 DNA sequence: TGTGCCAGTAGTCCCCCGACTAGCGGGGTTAGATACAATGAGCAGTTCTTC. It codes for CASSPPTSGVRYNEQFF.

The chain joins TRBV5-6 to TRBJ1-2; D is ambiguous. Per the germline V gene, CDR1 is SGHDT and CDR2 is YYEEEE. V was shortened by 1 base and J by 5 bases, with 6 bases between the two germline ends. The CDR3 extends over 12 amino acids. The CDR3 DNA sequence: TGTGCCAGCAGCTTGACTGAGTATGGCTACACCTTC. Translating it yields CASSLTEYGYTF.

This clone has just a few counts. The chain links TRBV28 to TRBJ1-2, with D possibly TRBD1 on 5 matching bases. CDR1 and CDR2 (germline): MDHEN, SYDVKM. The V gene lost 7 bases and the J gene lost 7 bases, with 13 bases spanning the gap. CDR3 length: 12 amino acids. The CDR3 here is CASIVAGTGYTF. CDR3 DNA sequence: TGTGCCAGCATCGTAGCGGGGACTGGCTACACCTTC.

Of note for this clone: The germline gene is not matched at one end of the junction; a read error may be the cause. J is TRBJ1-2 and V is TRBV30, with 7 nucleotides matching TRBD1. Germline V CDR1 and CDR2: GTSNPN, SVGIG (reference sequence). CDR3 size: 13 residues. The CDR3 nucleotides read TGTGCCTGGAGCGTCTTGGGCAGGGGGTTACTCGCCTTC. Its translation: CAWSVLGRGLLAF.

This CDR3 is CASSRGGGPWLATTQANGYTF. The CDR3 nucleotides are TGTGCCAGCAGCCGAGGGGGGGGTCCCTGGCTCGCTACCACTCAGGCAAATGGCTACACCTTC. The chain combines TRBV6-6 with TRBJ1-2; D is possibly TRBD1 (6 bases). The CDR3 has 21 residues. In germline, CDR1 is MNHNY, CDR2 SVGAGI (reference sequence). The V end lost 6 bases, the J end lost 6 bases, and 38 bases lay between the germline ends.

This chain links TRBV6-5 with TRBJ2-7; 8 bases match TRBD1. V trimming: 5 bases; J trimming: 5 bases; junction bases outside the gene matches: 11. The V gene's germline CDR1 is MNHEY and CDR2 SVGAGI. The length of the CDR3 is 15 residues. CDR3: CASSPTRDRYHEQYF. CDR3 DNA sequence: TGTGCCAGCAGTCCGACGAGGGACAGGTACCACGAGCAGTACTTC.

The chain combines TRBV19 with TRBJ2-2; 7 nucleotides align to TRBD2. Germline V gene sequence: CDR1 LNHDA, CDR2 SQIVND (reference sequence). V shed 4 bases, J shed 3 bases, and the junction held 8 bases outside the gene matches. The CDR3 totals 16 residues. The CDR3 protein is CASSTRASGYTGELFF. CDR3 DNA: TGTGCCAGTAGTACTCGGGCTAGCGGCTACACCGGGGAGCTGTTTTTT.

The chain has TRBV27 and TRBJ1-6; D not certain. Trimming took off 4 bases at V and 7 bases at J, with 14 bases between the two ends. This CDR3 is 15 amino acids long. Germline V gene sequence: CDR1 MNHEY, CDR2 SMNVEV (reference sequence). CDR3 sequence (DNA): TGTGCCAGCAGTTCCCCGGGGTTGGGGAATTCACCCCTCCACTTT. Translated: CASSSPGLGNSPLHF.